What follows are 11 T cell receptor beta chains derived from one specimen sequenced in a study of T-cell reconstitution after alpha-beta-depleted transplantation in children. The TCRbeta library incorporated unique molecular identifiers. TCRdb called the PCR reads again in MiXCR, with one record for every CDR3 protein. This sample has roughly 610,000 distinct CDR3 sequences, with more than 9% found just once. The sequencing here drew on PBMCs from the stem cell graft donor, taken from the stem cell graft. Source of these receptors: a human donor who donated a stem cell graft to a child with acute myeloid leukemia.

This clonotype was detected ten times or more. J is TRBJ2-1 and V is TRBV20-1; a weak D match, TRBD2 (6 bases). Germline V gene lookup returns CDR1 DFQATT and CDR2 SNEGSKA (reference sequence). The CDR3 runs to 17 residues. The V end was cut by 0 bases, the J end by 4 bases, with 19 bases between. The CDR3 DNA reads TGCAGTGCTAGAGATCGGGGATTCGCGGGACCGTACAATGAGCAGTTCTTC. As protein: CSARDRGFAGPYNEQFF.

At least ten counts were recorded for this clonotype. Written as DNA, the CDR3 is TGCAGCGTTGTCGGGGGTAAAACTGAAGCTTTCTTT. Protein: CSVVGGKTEAFF. The rearrangement joins TRBV29-1 to TRBJ1-1, with D possibly matching TRBD1 (5 bases). V lost 4 bases, J lost 5 bases, and 11 bases lay in between. CDR1 SQVTM and CDR2 ANQGSEA come from the germline V gene. This CDR3 region has 12 residues.

Ten or more counts support this clonotype. The chain uses TRBV4-2 and TRBJ2-7; TRBD1 matches at 9 bases. V gave up 3 bases and J gave up 4 bases; unmatched junction bases: 7. The CDR3 loop spans 15 amino acids. Looked up from germline, CDR1 is LGHNA and CDR2 is YNFKEQ. Here the CDR3 DNA reads TGTGCCAGCAGCCACGAGACAGGGGGTGGGTACGAGCAGTACTTC. Its translation: CASSHETGGGYEQYF.

This clonotype was counted only a few times. The chain combines TRBV29-1 with TRBJ2-5; weak D call: TRBD2 (6 bases). The germline CDR1 and CDR2 sequences are SQVTM and ANQGSEA. The CDR3 is 12 residues long. With 6 bases removed from V and 4 bases from J, the gap between germline ends came to 12 bases. The CDR3 DNA follows: TGCAGCGTGACATTGGAGGGAGAGACCCAGTACTTC. Translating it yields CSVTLEGETQYF. Full variable domain (rest looked up from reference TRBV29-1 and TRBJ2-5): SAVISQKPSRDICQRGTSLTIQCQVDSQVTMMFWYRQQPGQSLTLIATANQGSEATYESGFVIDKFPISRPNLTFSTLTVSNMSPEDSSIYLCSVTLEGETQYFGPGTRLLVL.

This clonotype has a count of ten or more. The chain employs TRBV20-1 and TRBJ2-3; D is ambiguous. This CDR3 is 13 amino acids long. With 7 bases removed from V and 2 bases from J, the gap between germline ends came to 13 bases. Germline CDR1 and CDR2: DFQATT and SNEGSKA (reference sequence). The chain's CDR3 is CSGNNPATDTQYF. The CDR3 region has the DNA TGCAGTGGGAATAATCCGGCCACAGATACGCAGTATTTT.

This clonotype was seen a few times. The chain combines TRBV27 with TRBJ2-6; D is perhaps TRBD1 (6 bases). The germline V gene has CDR1 MNHEY and CDR2 SMNVEV (reference sequence). This CDR3 is 17 amino acids long. Trimming pared 3 bases from V and 0 bases from J, leaving 12 bases between. The CDR3 spells CASSLAAGVSGANVLTF. In DNA, the CDR3 is TGTGCCAGCAGTTTGGCGGCAGGGGTCTCTGGGGCCAACGTCCTGACTTTC.

This clonotype has ten or more counts. The chain is built from TRBV6-5 and TRBJ2-3, with D possibly being TRBD1 (6 bases). Germline V CDR1 and CDR2: MNHEY, SVGAGI. The ends were cut back, 2 bases at V and 4 bases at J, with 10 bases in the middle. CDR3 length equals 14 residues. The DNA of the CDR3 is TGTGCCAGCAGTTACCACAGGGAGTCAGATACGCAGTATTTT. Amino acids: CASSYHRESDTQYF.

This clonotype was detected a few times. V is TRBV10-3 and J is TRBJ2-2; D ambiguous. CDR3 length: 11 residues. The V end lost 6 bases, the J end lost 7 bases, and 6 bases lay between the germline ends. From germline, CDR1 is ENHRY and CDR2 SYGVKD. This CDR3 reads CAIRGYGELFF. Written as DNA, the CDR3 is TGTGCCATCAGAGGATACGGGGAGCTGTTTTTT.

This clonotype was counted ten times or more. CDR3: CASMTGSGGELFF. The CDR3 nucleotides are TGTGCCAGCATGACAGGGTCGGGCGGGGAGCTGTTTTTT. V gene TRBV2 combines with J gene TRBJ2-2; 7 nucleotides align to TRBD1. The CDR3 covers 13 residues. Trimming at V came to 7 bases and at J to 7 bases, leaving 6 bases not matched to a gene. Germline V CDR1 and CDR2: SNHLY, FYNNEI.

This clonotype has more than one count but fewer than ten. V gene TRBV11-2 combines with J gene TRBJ2-1; 16 positions match TRBD2. CDR1 is SGHAT, CDR2 FQNNGV, per germline. The CDR3 totals 19 residues. J gave up 4 bases and V 0 bases, and 6 bases lay outside the gene matches. Here the CDR3 DNA reads TGTGCCAGCAGCTTAGAAGGGACTAGCGGGAGGGCCAGTTACAATGAGCAGTTCTTC. Encoded protein: CASSLEGTSGRASYNEQFF.

V usage is TRBV16 and J usage is TRBJ2-7, with unresolved D. The germline V gene has CDR1 KGHSY and CDR2 FQNENV. The CDR3 runs 11 residues. The V gene lost 1 base and the J gene lost 6 bases, with 4 bases spanning the gap. The CDR3 DNA reads TGTGCCAGCAGCCAATTTTCCGAGCAGTACTTC. Translation: CASSQFSEQYF.